The present TCR beta chain was sequenced within a study of cytomegalovirus exposure and HLA in healthy donors. The study's findings and limits: Presence/absence analyses treated sequencing depth as roughly uniform across donors.

V shed 4 bases and J shed 5 bases, with 17 bases lying between them. Germline lookup yields CDR1 LGHNA and CDR2 YSLEER. The CDR3 is 15 residues long. Worth noting for this clone: What it binds is not known.

The PCR had 60 Vbeta and 13 Jbeta primers. The table came from immunoSEQ multiplex PCR; TCRdb's copy has only in-frame clones and leaves some out. Counted here are approximately 100,000 clones, about four fifths occurring once; the ten biggest clones make up under 2%. Specimen: PBMCs. This receptor was obtained from a woman between 40 and 55 years old in good health and CMV-seronegative. This sequence joins TRBV4-3 and TRBJ2-5; D perhaps matches TRBD2 (7 bases). The CDR3 reads CASSLEGGGWETQYF. The CDR3 nucleotides read TGCGCCAGCAGCCTAGAAGGGGGAGGGTGGGAGACCCAGTACTTC.